One and the same sample provided the 7 T cell receptor beta chains below, sequenced in a study of OX40 agonist ivuxolimab in advanced cancers. Data came from immunoSEQ multiplex PCR; TCRdb stores just in-frame clones and leaves some out. The data show 75,000 to 100,000 clones, with roughly 87% seen just once and over 0.4% held by the top ten. The sequencing here drew on CD4+ or CD8+ T cells sorted from blood, taken in a trial of the OX40 agonist ivuxolimab. Source of these receptors: an adult with an advanced solid tumor such as melanoma, head and neck, liver or kidney cancer.

The gene calls are TRBV27 and TRBJ2-7; TRBD1 matches at 10 bases. V was pared by 5 bases and J by 5 bases, with 9 bases of the junction left unmatched. Per the germline V gene, CDR1 is MNHEY and CDR2 is SMNVEV (reference sequence). This CDR3 is 15 amino acids long. CDR3 in amino acids: CASSGPGQGSHEQYF. DNA for the CDR3: TGTGCCAGCAGTGGTCCGGGACAGGGGTCCCACGAGCAGTACTTC.

J is TRBJ2-5 and V is TRBV5-4, with D possibly TRBD1 on 6 matching bases. The CDR3 consists of 14 residues. The germline V gene encodes CDR1 SGHNT and CDR2 YYREEE (reference sequence). The V and J ends lost 4 bases and 9 bases respectively, with 19 bases between them. The CDR3 DNA follows: TGTGCCAGCAGCCCGGCCACAGGGTCAGGGGCCCAGTACTTC. Amino acid sequence: CASSPATGSGAQYF.

The rearrangement joins TRBV7-6 to TRBJ2-7; tentative D call: TRBD1 (6 bases). Germline values: CDR1 SGHVS, CDR2 FNYEAQ. The CDR3 is 15 amino acids. Trimming pared 1 base from V and 4 bases from J, leaving 14 bases between. The CDR3 region has the DNA TGTGCCAGCAGCTTAGTTGGACAGTCGAATTACGAGCAGTACTTC. Protein sequence: CASSLVGQSNYEQYF.

The V gene is TRBV5-6, the J gene TRBJ2-1; 10 nucleotides align to TRBD1. Germline V lookup: CDR1 SGHDT, CDR2 YYEEEE. The CDR3 extends over 16 amino acids. Trimming took 0 bases from V and 6 from J; bases not matched to a gene: 6. This CDR3 is CASSLGTGQGTNEQFF. The CDR3 coding sequence is TGTGCCAGCAGCTTGGGAACGGGACAGGGGACCAATGAGCAGTTCTTC. Variable domain in full (rest from reference TRBV5-6 and TRBJ2-1): DAGVTQSPTHLIKTRGQQVTLRCSPKSGHDTVSWYQQALGQGPQFIFQYYEEEERQRGNFPDRFSGHQFPNYSSELNVNALLLGDSALYLCASSLGTGQGTNEQFFGPGTRLTVL.

The chain has TRBV28 and TRBJ2-3; 10 nucleotides match TRBD1. V lost 5 bases, J lost 4 bases, and 3 bases stayed unmatched. The CDR3 extends over 14 amino acids. Germline values: CDR1 MDHEN, CDR2 SYDVKM. The CDR3 protein is CASSPGQGSDTQYF. CDR3 DNA sequence: TGTGCCAGCAGTCCGGGACAGGGGTCAGATACGCAGTATTTT.

The genes are TRBV5-6 and TRBJ1-5, with D perhaps TRBD1 (5 bases). CDR3 length: 15 amino acids. From germline, CDR1 is SGHDT and CDR2 YYEEEE. V gave up 3 bases and J gave up 2 bases, with 12 bases separating them. CDR3 in amino acids: CASSSWGGGNQPQHF. The CDR3 DNA sequence: TGTGCCAGCAGCTCCTGGGGCGGCGGCAATCAGCCCCAGCATTTT.

V and J are TRBV12-5 and TRBJ2-7, with 7 bases that match TRBD1. With 0 bases clipped from V and 11 bases from J, the junction kept 1 base outside the gene matches. Germline-derived CDR1 and CDR2 are LGHNT and FRNRAP. The CDR3 length is 11 residues. CDR3 nucleotides: TGTGCTAGTGGTTTGGTAACAGGGGAGTACTTC. Its protein product is CASGLVTGEYF. Based on the CDR3 plus reference TRBV12-5 and TRBJ2-7, the full variable domain is DARVTQTPRHKVTEMGQEVTMRCQPILGHNTVFWYRQTMMQGLELLAYFRNRAPLDDSGMPKDRFSAEMPDATLATLKIQPSEPRDSAVYFCASGLVTGEYFGPGTRLTVT.